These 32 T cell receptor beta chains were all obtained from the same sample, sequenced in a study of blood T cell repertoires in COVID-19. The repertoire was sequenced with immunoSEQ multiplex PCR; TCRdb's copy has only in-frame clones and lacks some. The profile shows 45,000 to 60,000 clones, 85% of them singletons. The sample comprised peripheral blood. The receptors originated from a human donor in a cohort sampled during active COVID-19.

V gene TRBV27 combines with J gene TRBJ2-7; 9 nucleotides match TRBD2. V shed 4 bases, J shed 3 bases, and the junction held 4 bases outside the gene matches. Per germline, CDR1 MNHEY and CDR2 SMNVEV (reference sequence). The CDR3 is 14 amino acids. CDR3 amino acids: CASSYQREVYEQYF. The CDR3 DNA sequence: TGTGCCAGCAGTTATCAGCGGGAGGTCTACGAGCAGTACTTC.

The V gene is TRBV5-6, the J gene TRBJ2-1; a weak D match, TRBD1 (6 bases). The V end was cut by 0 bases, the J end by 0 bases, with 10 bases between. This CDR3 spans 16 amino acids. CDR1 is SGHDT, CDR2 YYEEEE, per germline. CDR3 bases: TGTGCCAGCAGCTTGGTTGGGGGCGGCTCCTACAATGAGCAGTTCTTC. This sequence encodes CASSLVGGGSYNEQFF.

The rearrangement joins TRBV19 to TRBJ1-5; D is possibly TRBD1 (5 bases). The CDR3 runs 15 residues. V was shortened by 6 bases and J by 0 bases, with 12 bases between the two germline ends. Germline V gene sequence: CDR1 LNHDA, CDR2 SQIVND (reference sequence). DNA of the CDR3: TGTGCCAGTAGCCGACAGCCGGATAGCAATCAGCCCCAGCATTTT. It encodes CASSRQPDSNQPQHF.

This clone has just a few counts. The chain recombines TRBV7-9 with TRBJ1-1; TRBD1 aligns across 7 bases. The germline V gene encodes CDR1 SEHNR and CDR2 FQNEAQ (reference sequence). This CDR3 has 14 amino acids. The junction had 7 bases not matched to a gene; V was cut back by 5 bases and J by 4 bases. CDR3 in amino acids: CASSRQGVGTEAFF. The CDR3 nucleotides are TGTGCCAGCAGCCGGCAGGGGGTCGGCACTGAAGCTTTCTTT.

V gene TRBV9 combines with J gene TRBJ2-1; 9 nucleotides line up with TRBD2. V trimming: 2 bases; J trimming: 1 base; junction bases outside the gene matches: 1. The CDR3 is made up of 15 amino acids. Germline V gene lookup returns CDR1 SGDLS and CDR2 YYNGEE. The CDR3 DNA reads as TGTGCCAGCAGCGTTAGCGGGAGTTCCTACAATGAGCAGTTCTTC. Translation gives CASSVSGSSYNEQFF.

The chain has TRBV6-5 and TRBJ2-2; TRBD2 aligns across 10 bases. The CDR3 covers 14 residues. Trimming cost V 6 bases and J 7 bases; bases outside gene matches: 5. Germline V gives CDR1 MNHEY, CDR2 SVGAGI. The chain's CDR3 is CASRILAGYGELFF. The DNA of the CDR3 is TGTGCCAGCAGAATACTAGCGGGGTACGGGGAGCTGTTTTTT.

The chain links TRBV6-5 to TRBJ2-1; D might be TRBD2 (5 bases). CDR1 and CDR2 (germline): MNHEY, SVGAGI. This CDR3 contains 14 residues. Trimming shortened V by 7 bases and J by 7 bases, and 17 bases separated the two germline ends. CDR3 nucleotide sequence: TGTGCCAGCATGGGCGCAATACGGGGTAATGAGCAGTTCTTC. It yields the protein CASMGAIRGNEQFF.

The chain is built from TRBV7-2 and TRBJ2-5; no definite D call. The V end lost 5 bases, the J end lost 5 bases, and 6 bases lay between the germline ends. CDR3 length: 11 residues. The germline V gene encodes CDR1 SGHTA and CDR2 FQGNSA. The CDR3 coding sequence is TGTGCCAGCAGCCCGTCGGAGACCCAGTACTTC. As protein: CASSPSETQYF.

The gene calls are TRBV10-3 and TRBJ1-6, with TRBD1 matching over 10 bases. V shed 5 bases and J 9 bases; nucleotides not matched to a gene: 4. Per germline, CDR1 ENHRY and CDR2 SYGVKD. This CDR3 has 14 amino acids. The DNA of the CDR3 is TGTGCCATCAGTCCGGGACAGGGGAGTTCACCCCTCCACTTT. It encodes CAISPGQGSSPLHF.

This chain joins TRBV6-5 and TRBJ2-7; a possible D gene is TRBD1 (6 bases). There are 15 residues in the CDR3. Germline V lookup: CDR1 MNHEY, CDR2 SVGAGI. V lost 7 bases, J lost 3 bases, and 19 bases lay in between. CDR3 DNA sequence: TGTGCCAGCAACCAAGGGTCGGGACAACTCTACGAGCAGTACTTC. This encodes CASNQGSGQLYEQYF.

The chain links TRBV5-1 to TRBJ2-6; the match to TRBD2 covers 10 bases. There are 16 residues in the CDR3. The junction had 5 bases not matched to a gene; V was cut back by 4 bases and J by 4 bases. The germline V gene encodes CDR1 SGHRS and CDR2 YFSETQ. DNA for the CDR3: TGCGCCAGCAGCCCGGGACTAGCGACCGGGGCCAACGTCCTGACTTTC. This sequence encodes CASSPGLATGANVLTF. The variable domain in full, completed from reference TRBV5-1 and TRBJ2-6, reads KAGVTQTPRYLIKTRGQQVTLSCSPISGHRSVSWYQQTPGQGLQFLFEYFSETQRNKGNFPGRFSGRQFSNSRSEMNVSTLELGDSALYLCASSPGLATGANVLTFGAGSRLTVL.

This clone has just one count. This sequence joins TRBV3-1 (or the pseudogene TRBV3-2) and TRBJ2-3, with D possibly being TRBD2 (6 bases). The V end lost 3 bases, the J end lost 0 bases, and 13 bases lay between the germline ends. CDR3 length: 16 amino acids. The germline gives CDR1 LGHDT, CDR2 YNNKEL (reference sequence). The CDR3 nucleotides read TGTGCCAGCAGCCAGCAACCGGGACTCAGCACAGATACGCAGTATTTT. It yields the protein CASSQQPGLSTDTQYF.

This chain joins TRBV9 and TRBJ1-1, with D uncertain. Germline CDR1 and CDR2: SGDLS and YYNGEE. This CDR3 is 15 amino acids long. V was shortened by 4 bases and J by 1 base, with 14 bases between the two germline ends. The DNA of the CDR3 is TGTGCCAGCAGCCCACCGAACCGGGAGAACACTGAAGCTTTCTTT. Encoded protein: CASSPPNRENTEAFF. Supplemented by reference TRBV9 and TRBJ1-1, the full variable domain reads DSGVTQTPKHLITATGQRVTLRCSPRSGDLSVYWYQQSLDQGLQFLIQYYNGEERAKGNILERFSAQQFPDLHSELNLSSLELGDSALYFCASSPPNRENTEAFFGQGTRLTVV.

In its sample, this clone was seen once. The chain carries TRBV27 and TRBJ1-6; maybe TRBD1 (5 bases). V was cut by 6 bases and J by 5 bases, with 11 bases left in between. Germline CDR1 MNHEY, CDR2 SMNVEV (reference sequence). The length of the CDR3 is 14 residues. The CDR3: CASSRVADNSPLHF. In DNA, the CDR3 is TGTGCCAGCAGCAGGGTTGCGGATAATTCACCCCTCCACTTT.

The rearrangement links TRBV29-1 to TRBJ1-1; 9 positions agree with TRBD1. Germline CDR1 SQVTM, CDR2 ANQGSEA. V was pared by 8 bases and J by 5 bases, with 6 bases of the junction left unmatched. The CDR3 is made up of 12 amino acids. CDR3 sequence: CSTRTGETEAFF. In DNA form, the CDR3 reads TGCAGCACACGGACAGGGGAGACTGAAGCTTTCTTT.

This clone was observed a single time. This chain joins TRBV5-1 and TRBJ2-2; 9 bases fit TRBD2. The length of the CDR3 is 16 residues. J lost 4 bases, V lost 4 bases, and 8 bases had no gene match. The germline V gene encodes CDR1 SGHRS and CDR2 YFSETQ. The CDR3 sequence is CASSRSAGGSTGELFF. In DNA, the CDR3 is TGCGCCAGCAGCAGGTCAGCGGGAGGATCCACCGGGGAGCTGTTTTTT.

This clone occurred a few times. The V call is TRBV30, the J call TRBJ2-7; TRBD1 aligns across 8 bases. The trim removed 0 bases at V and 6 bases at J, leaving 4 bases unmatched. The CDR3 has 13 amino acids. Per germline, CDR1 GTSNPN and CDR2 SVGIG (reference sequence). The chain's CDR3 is CAWSVSGGFEQYF. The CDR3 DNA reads TGTGCCTGGAGTGTGTCAGGGGGCTTCGAGCAGTACTTC.

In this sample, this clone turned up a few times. Written as DNA, the CDR3 is TGTGCCTGGAGTGTCGGGAATAGGAATCAGCCCCAGCATTTT. Translation: CAWSVGNRNQPQHF. The V and J genes are TRBV30 and TRBJ1-5; D is unresolved. The CDR3 contains 14 residues. Trimming removed 0 bases from V and 4 bases from J, with 10 bases in between. Germline CDR1 is GTSNPN and CDR2 is SVGIG (reference sequence).

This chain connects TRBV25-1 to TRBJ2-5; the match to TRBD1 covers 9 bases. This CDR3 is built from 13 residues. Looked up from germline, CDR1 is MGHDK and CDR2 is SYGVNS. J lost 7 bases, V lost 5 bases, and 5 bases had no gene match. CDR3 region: CASSRTGVATQYF. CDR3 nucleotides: TGTGCCAGCAGTAGGACAGGGGTGGCGACCCAGTACTTC.

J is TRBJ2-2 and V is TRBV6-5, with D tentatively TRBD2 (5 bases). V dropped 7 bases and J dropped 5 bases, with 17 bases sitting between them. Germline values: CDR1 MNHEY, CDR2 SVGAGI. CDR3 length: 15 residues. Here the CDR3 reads CASTSGLVETGELFF. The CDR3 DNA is TGTGCCAGCACCTCCGGACTGGTAGAGACCGGGGAGCTGTTTTTT.

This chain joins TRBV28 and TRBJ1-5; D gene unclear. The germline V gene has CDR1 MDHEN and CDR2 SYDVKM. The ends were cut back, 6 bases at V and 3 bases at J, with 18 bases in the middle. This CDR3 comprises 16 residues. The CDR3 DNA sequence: TGTGCCAGCAGGATGTCCCTTCAGGCCCTCAATCAGCCCCAGCATTTT. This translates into CASRMSLQALNQPQHF. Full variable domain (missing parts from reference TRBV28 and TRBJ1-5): DVKVTQSSRYLVKRTGEKVFLECVQDMDHENMFWYRQDPGLGLRLIYFSYDVKMKEKGDIPEGYSVSREKKERFSLILESASTNQTSMYLCASRMSLQALNQPQHFGDGTRLSIL.

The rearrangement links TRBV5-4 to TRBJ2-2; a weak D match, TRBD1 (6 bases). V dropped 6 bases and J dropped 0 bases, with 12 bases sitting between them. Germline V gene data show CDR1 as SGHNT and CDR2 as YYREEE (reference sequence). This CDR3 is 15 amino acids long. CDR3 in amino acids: CASNPGTPNTGELFF. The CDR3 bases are TGTGCCAGCAACCCGGGGACACCGAACACCGGGGAGCTGTTTTTT. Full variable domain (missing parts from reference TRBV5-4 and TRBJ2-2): ETGVTQSPTHLIKTRGQQVTLRCSSQSGHNTVSWYQQALGQGPQFIFQYYREEENGRGNFPPRFSGLQFPNYSSELNVNALELDDSALYLCASNPGTPNTGELFFGEGSRLTVL.

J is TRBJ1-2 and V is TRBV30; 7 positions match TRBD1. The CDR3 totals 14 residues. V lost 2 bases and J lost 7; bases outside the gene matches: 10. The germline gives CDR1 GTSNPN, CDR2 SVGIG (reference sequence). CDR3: CAWSRQGRSGGYTF. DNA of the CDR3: TGTGCCTGGAGTAGACAGGGTCGGAGTGGTGGCTACACCTTC.

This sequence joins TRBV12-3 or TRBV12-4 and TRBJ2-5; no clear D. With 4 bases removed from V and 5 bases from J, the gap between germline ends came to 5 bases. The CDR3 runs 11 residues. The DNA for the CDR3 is TGTGCCAGCAGTTCGCGGGAGACCCAGTACTTC. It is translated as CASSSRETQYF.

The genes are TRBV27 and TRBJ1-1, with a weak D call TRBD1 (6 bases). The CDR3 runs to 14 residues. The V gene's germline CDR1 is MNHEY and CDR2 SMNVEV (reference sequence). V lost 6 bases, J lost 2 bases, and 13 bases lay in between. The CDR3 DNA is TGTGCCAGCAGATTGACAGGTAGAAACACTGAAGCTTTCTTT. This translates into CASRLTGRNTEAFF.

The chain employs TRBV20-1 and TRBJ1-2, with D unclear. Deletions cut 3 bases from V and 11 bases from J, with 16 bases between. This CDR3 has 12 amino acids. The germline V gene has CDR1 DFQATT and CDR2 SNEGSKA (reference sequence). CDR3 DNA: TGCAGTGCTAGTAGTAGGGAGGGCGGTTACACCTTC. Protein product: CSASSREGGYTF.

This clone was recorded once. DNA for the CDR3: TGTGCCAGCAGTGAAGGTGCGCGGGGCTCCTACAATGAGCAGTTCTTC. Translation gives CASSEGARGSYNEQFF. The rearrangement links TRBV2 to TRBJ2-1, with D perhaps TRBD2 (6 bases). The CDR3 length is 16 residues. Germline assignment: CDR1 SNHLY and CDR2 FYNNEI. The germline V and J ends were trimmed by 1 base and 0 bases, with 10 bases remaining between them. The full variable domain, with the rest looked up from reference TRBV2 and TRBJ2-1, is EPEVTQTPSHQVTQMGQEVILRCVPISNHLYFYWYRQILGQKVEFLVSFYNNEISEKSEIFDDQFSVERPDGSNFTLKIRSTKLEDSAMYFCASSEGARGSYNEQFFGPGTRLTVL.

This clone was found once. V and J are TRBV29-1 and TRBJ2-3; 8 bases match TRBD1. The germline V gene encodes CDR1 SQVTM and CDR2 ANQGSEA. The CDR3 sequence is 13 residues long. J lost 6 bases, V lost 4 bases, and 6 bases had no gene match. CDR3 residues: CSVGGQGADTQYF. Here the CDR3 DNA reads TGCAGCGTTGGAGGGCAGGGGGCGGATACGCAGTATTTT.

The CDR3 reads CASTRVRDRDEQFF. The DNA of the CDR3 is TGTGCCAGCACCAGGGTTAGGGATAGGGATGAGCAGTTCTTC. The V and J genes are TRBV28 and TRBJ2-1, with D maybe TRBD1 (5 bases). The germline V and J ends were trimmed by 7 bases and 8 bases, with 18 bases remaining between them. The CDR3 runs 14 residues. Germline CDR1 is MDHEN and CDR2 is SYDVKM.

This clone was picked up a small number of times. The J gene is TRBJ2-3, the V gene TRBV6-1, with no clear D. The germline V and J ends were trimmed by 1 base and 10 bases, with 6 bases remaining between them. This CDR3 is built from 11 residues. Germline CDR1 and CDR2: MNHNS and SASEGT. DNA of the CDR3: TGTGCCAGCAGTGAAGGGCGGTCGCAGTATTTT. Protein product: CASSEGRSQYF.

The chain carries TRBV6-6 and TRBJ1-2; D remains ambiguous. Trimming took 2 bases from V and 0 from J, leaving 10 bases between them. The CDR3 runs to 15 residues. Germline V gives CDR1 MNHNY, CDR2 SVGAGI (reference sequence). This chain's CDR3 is CASSYATQTNYGYTF. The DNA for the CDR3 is TGTGCCAGCAGTTACGCGACACAGACTAACTATGGCTACACCTTC.

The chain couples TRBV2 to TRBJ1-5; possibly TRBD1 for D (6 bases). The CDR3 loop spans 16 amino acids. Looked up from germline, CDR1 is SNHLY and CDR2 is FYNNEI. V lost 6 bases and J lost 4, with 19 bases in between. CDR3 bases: TGTGCCAGCAGGTCAGGGGACGATTGGACTAATCAGCCCCAGCATTTT. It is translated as CASRSGDDWTNQPQHF.